This T cell receptor (beta chain) was documented in a study of cytomegalovirus exposure and HLA in healthy donors. Only in-frame clones appear in the TCRdb table, and some are missing; sequencing was by immunoSEQ multiplex PCR. The table includes roughly 79,000 clones, 90% to 95% detected once. To note about this clone: Its matching antigen is unknown.

Findings and limits, study-wide: The classifier was said to identify cytomegalovirus status with high specificity and sensitivity. Overall, around 150 TCR beta chains were annotated as cytomegalovirus-associated.

The material sequenced was PBMCs. This TCR was recovered from a man aged 18 to 35 in good health and CMV-seronegative.

The CDR3 bases are TGTGCCAGCAGCTTTGGGCAGACCAGCTCCTACGAGCAGTACTTC. Translating it yields CASSFGQTSSYEQYF. The chain uses TRBV11-3 and TRBJ2-7; D gene unclear. Germline V gives CDR1 SGHNT, CDR2 YENEEA. V gave up 3 bases and J gave up 0 bases, with 12 bases separating them. The length of the CDR3 is 15 residues.